Listed below are T cell receptor beta chains from one sample, sequenced in a study of OX40 agonist ivuxolimab in advanced cancers. Some clones are missing from TCRdb's copy, which holds only in-frame ones; the method was immunoSEQ multiplex PCR. The data hold fewer than 120,000 clones, with roughly 89% observed a single time. The source was CD4+ or CD8+ T cells sorted from blood, collected in a trial of the OX40 agonist ivuxolimab. These receptor sequences come from an adult with an advanced solid tumor such as melanoma, head and neck, liver or kidney cancer. Both conserved end residues are part of each CDR3. A D gene is named only where the DNA matches it firmly. Clone size is not always given. Where it is, it says once, few, many or a class for expanded clones.

size	length	V	D	J	CDR3	DNA
-	14	TRBV9	-	TRBJ2-7	CASSVGDGSYEQYF	TGTGCCAGCAGCGTGGGGGACGGCTCCTACGAGCAGTACTTC
-	15	TRBV10-3	-	TRBJ2-7	CAISELQGIGYEQYF	TGTGCCATCAGTGAGTTGCAGGGGATCGGCTACGAGCAGTACTTC
-	13	TRBV6-5	-	TRBJ2-1	CASSRRVYNEQFF	TGTGCCAGCAGTCGACGGGTATACAATGAGCAGTTCTTC
-	15	TRBV5-4	TRBD2	TRBJ2-3	CASSLDGREGDTQYF	TGTGCCAGCAGCTTGGACGGGAGGGAAGGAGATACGCAGTATTTT
-	13	TRBV29-1	-	TRBJ2-6	CSVITTGANVLTF	TGCAGCGTGATAACGACTGGGGCCAACGTCCTGACTTTC
-	14	TRBV9	TRBD2	TRBJ2-5	CASGLAASQETQYF	TGTGCCAGCGGACTAGCGGCCTCCCAAGAGACCCAGTACTTC
few	16	TRBV19	TRBD1	TRBJ1-5	CASSFSGTASNQPQHF	TGTGCCAGTAGTTTCTCCGGGACAGCTAGCAATCAGCCCCAGCATTTT
-	15	TRBV4-1	-	TRBJ1-4	CASSQDGKRNEKLFF	TGCGCCAGCAGCCAAGACGGGAAGAGAAATGAAAAACTGTTTTTT
few	15	TRBV2	-	TRBJ1-5	CASSIRDNSNQPQHF	TGTGCCAGCAGCATCCGGGACAATAGCAATCAGCCCCAGCATTTT
-	18	TRBV11-2	-	TRBJ2-1	CASSLSSRILTPYNEQFF	TGTGCCAGCAGCTTATCATCCAGGATCCTCACCCCCTACAATGAGCAGTTCTTC
-	16	TRBV4-2	-	TRBJ1-3	CASSQEGEGRRNTIYF	TGTGCCAGCAGCCAAGAAGGAGAGGGTCGAAGAAACACCATATATTTT
-	16	TRBV19	TRBD2	TRBJ2-3	CASSRGTSGGTDTQYF	TGTGCCAGTAGTAGGGGGACTAGCGGGGGCACAGATACGCAGTATTTT
-	13	TRBV5-4	-	TRBJ1-2	CASSLEGDYGYTF	TGTGCCAGCAGCTTGGAAGGAGACTATGGCTACACCTTC
-	16	TRBV7-2	TRBD2	TRBJ2-4	CASSLDSGVAKNIQYF	TGTGCCAGCAGCTTAGACAGCGGGGTAGCCAAAAACATTCAGTACTTC
few	16	TRBV15	-	TRBJ1-2	CATSIVPLGRRGGYTF	TGTGCCACCAGCATCGTCCCACTGGGTCGACGGGGTGGCTACACCTTC
once	16	TRBV19	-	TRBJ2-6	CASSIGGDSGANVLTF	TGTGCCAGTAGTATCGGCGGGGACTCTGGGGCCAACGTCCTGACTTTC
-	13	TRBV7-9	-	TRBJ2-1	CASSLSTYNEQFF	TGTGCCAGCAGCTTATCAACCTACAATGAGCAGTTCTTC
-	12	TRBV28	TRBD2	TRBJ2-1	CASSLLAGGQFF	TGTGCCAGCAGTTTATTAGCGGGGGGGCAGTTCTTC
once	14	TRBV9	-	TRBJ1-2	CASSPTGGPYGYTF	TGTGCCAGCAGCCCGACCGGGGGCCCCTATGGCTACACCTTC
-	15	TRBV4-3	-	TRBJ1-2	CASSQGHYGDYGYTF	TGCGCCAGCAGCCAAGGGCACTATGGAGACTATGGCTACACCTTC
-	13	TRBV18	TRBD2	TRBJ2-5	CASSPPGGETQYF	TGTGCCAGCTCACCACCGGGGGGGGAGACCCAGTACTTC
-	14	TRBV6-5	-	TRBJ1-1	CASRATGRNTEAFF	TGTGCCAGCAGGGCGACAGGTCGGAACACTGAAGCTTTCTTT